Listed below are T cell receptor beta chains from one sample, sequenced in a study of blood T cell repertoires in COVID-19. Sequencing was performed with immunoSEQ multiplex PCR; in TCRdb, only in-frame clones are kept and a portion is missing. The sample comprises some 130,000 clones, 80% to 90% of which are singletons, and under 4.5% rests with the top ten. The sequenced sample was peripheral blood. The receptor set was obtained from a man aged 55 to 69 with COVID-19, enrolled during active disease. The CDR3 runs from the conserved cysteine through the conserved F or W.

cdr3_aa: CASSEGTSVYTGELFF
j_call: TRBJ2-2
v_call: TRBV10-2

cdr3_aa: CASSLGQVPYGYTF
j_call: TRBJ1-2
v_call: TRBV5-1

cdr3_aa: CASSPSVLVDTQYF
j_call: TRBJ2-3
v_call: TRBV7-9

cdr3_aa: CASSLAGNYGYTF
j_call: TRBJ1-2
v_call: TRBV12-3/TRBV12-4

cdr3_aa: CASSLERGQPGARRQETQYF
j_call: TRBJ2-5
v_call: TRBV11-2

cdr3_aa: CASRDRGRPANYGYTF
j_call: TRBJ1-2
v_call: TRBV19

cdr3_aa: CASSREARVGSDTQYF
j_call: TRBJ2-3
v_call: TRBV27

cdr3_aa: CASSPRTSGGRYEQYF
j_call: TRBJ2-7
v_call: TRBV7-4

cdr3_aa: CATSRDGTPVIQQYF
j_call: TRBJ2-7
v_call: TRBV15

cdr3_aa: CASSVAGNTGELFF
j_call: TRBJ2-2
v_call: TRBV9

cdr3_aa: CASSPAPTGRQETQYF
j_call: TRBJ2-5
v_call: TRBV5-1

cdr3_aa: CASTRQGLSYEQYF
j_call: TRBJ2-7
v_call: TRBV28

cdr3_aa: CASSLSPETQYF
j_call: TRBJ2-5
v_call: TRBV5-6